These 2 T cell receptor beta chains came from one sample sequenced in a study of blood T cell repertoires in COVID-19. Here immunoSEQ multiplex PCR was the method, and the copy in TCRdb shows in-frame clones only, minus some. Among about 250,000 clones listed, about nine tenths were seen once. The sample was peripheral blood. These receptors originate from a woman aged 25 to 45 with COVID-19, enrolled during active disease.

This chain joins TRBV7-9 and TRBJ2-7; tentatively, D is TRBD1 (6 bases). The germline gives CDR1 SEHNR, CDR2 FQNEAQ (reference sequence). Trimming stripped 5 bases from V and 4 bases from J, with 9 bases between. This CDR3 has 12 residues. CDR3 amino acids: CASSEQGYEQYF. CDR3 bases: TGTGCCAGCAGCGAGCAGGGGTACGAGCAGTACTTC.

The rearrangement joins TRBV6-1 to TRBJ2-3, with 9 nucleotides matching TRBD2. Trimming at V came to 3 bases and at J to 0 bases, leaving 4 bases not matched to a gene. The CDR3 loop spans 16 amino acids. Germline V gene data show CDR1 as MNHNS and CDR2 as SASEGT. CDR3 coding DNA: TGTGCCAGCAGTGACCTAGCGGGGATCAGCACAGATACGCAGTATTTT. It is translated as CASSDLAGISTDTQYF.